Listed below are T cell receptor beta chains from one sample, sequenced in a study of blood T cell repertoires in COVID-19. Sequencing was performed with immunoSEQ multiplex PCR; in TCRdb, only in-frame clones are kept and a portion is missing. The data contain about 190,000 clones, roughly 84% of them singletons. The sequenced material came from peripheral blood. Receptors were obtained from a woman in her thirties or forties who had recovered from COVID-19. The CDR3 runs from the conserved cysteine through the conserved F or W. A D gene is named only where the DNA matches it firmly. For some rows the clone size is stated as once, few or many, or as a class when expanded; others skip it.

-,TRBD2,TRBV6-2/TRBV6-3,TRBJ2-7,TGTGCCAGCAGTCTCGGAAGGAGCGGGAGGTTCTACGAGCAGTACTTC,CASSLGRSGRFYEQYF
-,TRBD2,TRBV19,TRBJ2-7,TGTGCCAGTAGTCTCCAAGCGGGAGGGCCTCCCTACGAGCAGTACTTC,CASSLQAGGPPYEQYF
few,-,TRBV7-9,TRBJ1-6,TGTGCCAGCAGCTTAGGGGGCGACGGACCCCCGACCTTT,CASSLGGDGPPTF
-,TRBD2,TRBV7-9,TRBJ2-3,TGTGCCAGCAGCTTGACGCGTGTCCTTAGCGGGAGCGCAGATACGCAGTATTTT,CASSLTRVLSGSADTQYF
-,TRBD1,TRBV27,TRBJ1-5,TGTGCCAGCAGGGGACAGGGAGGTCAGCCCCAGCATTTT,CASRGQGGQPQHF
-,-,TRBV28,TRBJ2-5,TGTGCCAGCAGTCACGGACTGATCTCGTACCAAGAGACCCAGTACTTC,CASSHGLISYQETQYF
once,-,TRBV28,TRBJ1-1,TGTGCCAGCAGAAACAGGGAAGAGAGGATCGTCACTGAAGCTTTCTTT,CASRNREERIVTEAFF
-,-,TRBV7-9,TRBJ1-2,TGTGCCAGCAGCCCCGGGGGGCAGATCGATGGCTACACCTTC,CASSPGGQIDGYTF
-,-,TRBV7-2,TRBJ2-7,TGTGCCAGCAGCTTACAGGGAGGAAGACCCGCGGAAGAGCAGTACTTC,CASSLQGGRPAEEQYF
-,TRBD1,TRBV7-8,TRBJ1-4,TGTGCCAGCAGCTTAAGGACAGGGTCGGCTAATGAAAAACTGTTTTTT,CASSLRTGSANEKLFF
once,TRBD1,TRBV30,TRBJ1-2,TGTGCCCATCAATCATCCGGGACAGCGAGTTTCTATGGCTACACCTTC,CAHQSSGTASFYGYTF
-,-,TRBV7-6,TRBJ2-7,TGTGCCAGCAGCTTAGGGGCAGGAGGGACTTACGAGCAGTACTTC,CASSLGAGGTYEQYF
-,TRBD2,TRBV19,TRBJ2-7,TGTGCCAGTAGTGCCACTAGCGGGTGGGGCTACGAGCAGTACTTC,CASSATSGWGYEQYF
-,-,TRBV5-6,TRBJ1-2,TGTGCCAGCAGCGCGTGGGGGGAGCTAACAAGTAACTATGGCTACACCTTC,CASSAWGELTSNYGYTF
-,-,TRBV9,TRBJ1-1,TGTGCCAGCAGCGTACAGATCGTCTCGAACACTGAAGCTTTCTTT,CASSVQIVSNTEAFF
-,TRBD1,TRBV6-5,TRBJ1-1,TGTGCCAGCAGTCGAGGACAGGTTGGGGACACTGAAGCTTTCTTT,CASSRGQVGDTEAFF
once,-,TRBV24-1,TRBJ2-1,TGTGCCACCAGTGGACGGATGGGGCGTGAGAGCTCCTACAATGAGCAGTTCTTC,CATSGRMGRESSYNEQFF
-,-,TRBV6-2/TRBV6-3,TRBJ2-5,TGTGCCAGCAGCCATGGACAGCCACAAGAGACCCAGTACTTC,CASSHGQPQETQYF
-,TRBD1,TRBV2,TRBJ2-1,TGTGCCAGCAGGCTGACAGGGGACTCCTACAATGAGCAGTTCTTC,CASRLTGDSYNEQFF
-,-,TRBV5-1,TRBJ2-7,TGCGCCAGCAGCTTGTCTGGGAGCACATTCTACGAGCAGTACTTC,CASSLSGSTFYEQYF
-,TRBD2,TRBV7-7,TRBJ2-2,TGTGCCAGCAGCTTGAGCTCAGCGGGAGGAACGAACCCCGGGGAGCTGTTTTTT,CASSLSSAGGTNPGELFF
-,TRBD2,TRBV5-1,TRBJ2-1,TGCGCCAGCAGCTCCCGGGGTATAGCGGGAGTGGCGCATGAGCAGTTCTTC,CASSSRGIAGVAHEQFF
once,TRBD2,TRBV19,TRBJ2-1,TGTGCCAGTAGCCGGACTAGCGGGAGATCTGACAATGAGCAGTTCTTC,CASSRTSGRSDNEQFF
-,-,TRBV28,TRBJ1-1,TGTGCCAGCAGTACCCGGGGGGAAGCTTTCTTT,CASSTRGEAFF
-,TRBD2,TRBV7-9,TRBJ2-7,TGTGCCAGCAGTCCAAGCGGGAGCAGCGAGCAGTACTTC,CASSPSGSSEQYF
-,-,TRBV9,TRBJ2-3,TGTGCCAGCAGCGTAGAACTAGCCCGAGGTGATACGCAGTATTTT,CASSVELARGDTQYF
few,-,TRBV3-1/TRBV3-2,TRBJ1-2,TGTGCCAGCAGCCAAGATCTCACAGATTATGGCTACACCTTC,CASSQDLTDYGYTF
-,TRBD1,TRBV29-1,TRBJ2-1,TGCAGCGTTCGCCGGACAGGGAAAAACAATGAGCAGTTCTTC,CSVRRTGKNNEQFF
-,TRBD2,TRBV2,TRBJ2-3,TGTGCCAGCAGCTCGAGACTAGCGGGAGATGGAGATACGCAGTATTTT,CASSSRLAGDGDTQYF
-,TRBD1,TRBV19,TRBJ1-3,TGTGCCAGTAGTTCGGGACAGTTACACTCTGGAAACACCATATATTTT,CASSSGQLHSGNTIYF
-,-,TRBV10-3,TRBJ1-1,TGTGCCGTAAAAACCAGGGTGAACACTGAAGCTTTCTTT,CAVKTRVNTEAFF
-,-,TRBV7-8,TRBJ2-1,TGTGCCAGCAGCTACCAAAGCGGTAATGAGCAGTTCTTC,CASSYQSGNEQFF
few,-,TRBV12-5,TRBJ2-5,TGTGCTAGTGGACAACCCCGCAGGGATGGAGAGACCCAGTACTTC,CASGQPRRDGETQYF
-,-,TRBV5-6,TRBJ2-5,TGTGCCAGCAGCTTTTACGGCCAAGAGACCCAGTACTTC,CASSFYGQETQYF
-,TRBD2,TRBV27,TRBJ2-3,TGTGCCAGCAGTTATCAACTAGCGGGAGTAGCAGATACGCAGTATTTT,CASSYQLAGVADTQYF
-,-,TRBV19,TRBJ1-1,TGTGCCAGTAGTATTTCCCTATACGGGAACACTGAAGCTTTCTTT,CASSISLYGNTEAFF
-,TRBD1,TRBV24-1,TRBJ2-1,TGTGCCACCAGTGATCGAACACACCCACAGGGGTTCAATGAGCAGTTCTTC,CATSDRTHPQGFNEQFF
-,-,TRBV5-6,TRBJ2-7,TGTGCCAGCAGCTTGACCGGGAGTCTAACGTACGAGCAGTACTTC,CASSLTGSLTYEQYF
-,-,TRBV3-1/TRBV3-2,TRBJ2-1,TGTGCCAGCAGCCAACCCCCGGGGGACGGTGAGCAGTTCTTC,CASSQPPGDGEQFF
-,TRBD2,TRBV2,TRBJ2-1,TGTGCCAGCAGGGGGACTAGCGGGACGTCAGGTGCCTACAATGAGCAGTTCTTC,CASRGTSGTSGAYNEQFF
few,-,TRBV28,TRBJ1-4,TGTGCCAGCAGTTTATCGCAGGGAGGGGAAAAACTGTTTTTT,CASSLSQGGEKLFF
-,TRBD1,TRBV19,TRBJ1-4,TGTGCCAGTAGTTTTGGACAGGGTGCAACTAATGAAAAACTGTTTTTT,CASSFGQGATNEKLFF
-,-,TRBV5-1,TRBJ2-2,TGCGCCAGCAGCTTTATAGCCACCGGGGAGCTGTTTTTT,CASSFIATGELFF
-,TRBD1,TRBV3-1/TRBV3-2,TRBJ2-7,TGTGCCAGCAGCCAAGCGGGACAGGGAACCTACGAGCAGTACTTC,CASSQAGQGTYEQYF
-,-,TRBV2,TRBJ2-1,TGTGCCAGCAGAATCACCCTGGGCGGGAAGGACAATGAGCAGTTCTTC,CASRITLGGKDNEQFF
many,TRBD1,TRBV5-4,TRBJ1-6,TGTGCCAGCAGCGAGGGACAGGGACAGAATTCACCCCTCCACTTT,CASSEGQGQNSPLHF
-,-,TRBV28,TRBJ1-1,TGTGCCAGCACCAAGGGGTACACTGAAGCTTTCTTT,CASTKGYTEAFF
-,-,TRBV6-1,TRBJ1-1,TGTGCCAGCAGTGAATTTGTGGGGGGTGACACTGAAGCTTTCTTT,CASSEFVGGDTEAFF
-,TRBD2,TRBV7-9,TRBJ2-2,TGTGCCAGCAGCCCCCCCGGCCTAGCGGGGGGGGAGCTGTTTTTT,CASSPPGLAGGELFF